This T cell receptor (beta chain) was identified during a study of T cell repertoires in cytomegalovirus infection. As for the study in general: Epitope selection comprised recently identified HLA-C-restricted CMV epitopes and well-studied HLA-B-restricted CMV epitopes. CMV infection plus the matching HLA type was flagged by public TCR beta signatures. General observations from the study: Cumulative frequency (of public TCR beta family members) identified carriers of CMV plus the relevant HLA. Ex vivo, HLA-C-restricted CMV-specific TCR beta clonotypes prevailed over the rest of the response.

This clonotype has ten or more counts. No antigen is known for it. The V gene end was trimmed by 5 bases and the J gene end by 2 bases; junction bases not matched to a gene: 7. This CDR3 spans 16 amino acids. Looked up from germline, CDR1 is SGHVS and CDR2 is FNYEAQ. In TCRdb, the reads were re-called with MiXCR into one record per CDR3 protein. The sample has a few hundred thousand distinct CDR3 sequences; roughly a fifth are singletons. The rearrangement joins TRBV7-6 to TRBJ2-1; TRBD2 aligns across 9 bases. The clonotype comes from a human donor in good health (CMV status not recorded). Some clones in this sample may be carry-over from other donors' samples. Sequenced here: cultured PBMCs, sampled from culture after CMV antigen stimulation. CDR3 nucleotide sequence: TGTGCCAGCAGCGATTCTAGCGGGAATACCTACAATGAGCAGTTCTTC. It codes for CASSDSSGNTYNEQFF.